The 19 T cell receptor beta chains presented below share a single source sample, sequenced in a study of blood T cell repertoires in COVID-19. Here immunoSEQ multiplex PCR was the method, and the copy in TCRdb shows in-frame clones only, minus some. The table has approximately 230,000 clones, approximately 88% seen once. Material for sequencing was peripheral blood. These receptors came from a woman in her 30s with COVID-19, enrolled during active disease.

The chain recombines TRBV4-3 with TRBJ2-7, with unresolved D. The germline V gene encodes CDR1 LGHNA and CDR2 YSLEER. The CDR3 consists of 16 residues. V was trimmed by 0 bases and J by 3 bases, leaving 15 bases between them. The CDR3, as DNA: TGCGCCAGCAGCCAAGAGGCGCCAACTAACCTCTACGAGCAGTACGTC. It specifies CASSQEAPTNLYEQYV.

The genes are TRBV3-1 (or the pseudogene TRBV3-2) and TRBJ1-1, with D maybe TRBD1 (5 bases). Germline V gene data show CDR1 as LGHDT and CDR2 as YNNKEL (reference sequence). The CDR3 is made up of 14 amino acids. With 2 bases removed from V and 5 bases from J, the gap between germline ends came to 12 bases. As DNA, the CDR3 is TGTGCCAGCAGCCAACCCGGGGGGGGTACTGAAGCTTTCTTT. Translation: CASSQPGGGTEAFF.

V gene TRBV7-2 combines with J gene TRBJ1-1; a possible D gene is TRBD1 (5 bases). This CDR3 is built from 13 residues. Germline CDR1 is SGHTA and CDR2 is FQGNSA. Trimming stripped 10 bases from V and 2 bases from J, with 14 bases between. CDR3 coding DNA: TGTGCCAACGCGGCGGGACGAAACACTGAAGCTTTCTTT. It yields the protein CANAAGRNTEAFF.

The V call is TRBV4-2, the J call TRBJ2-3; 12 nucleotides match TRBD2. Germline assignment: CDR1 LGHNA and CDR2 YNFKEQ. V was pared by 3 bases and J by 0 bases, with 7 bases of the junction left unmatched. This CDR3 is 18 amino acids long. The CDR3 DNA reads TGTGCCAGCAGCCAGGGACTAGCGGGTACCTCTAGCACAGATACGCAGTATTTT. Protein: CASSQGLAGTSSTDTQYF.

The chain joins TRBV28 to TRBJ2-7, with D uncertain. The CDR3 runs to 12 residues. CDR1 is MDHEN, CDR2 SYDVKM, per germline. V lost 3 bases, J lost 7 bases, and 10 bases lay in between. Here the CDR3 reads CASSFHRREQYF. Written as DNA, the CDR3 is TGTGCCAGCAGTTTTCATCGGCGGGAGCAGTACTTC.

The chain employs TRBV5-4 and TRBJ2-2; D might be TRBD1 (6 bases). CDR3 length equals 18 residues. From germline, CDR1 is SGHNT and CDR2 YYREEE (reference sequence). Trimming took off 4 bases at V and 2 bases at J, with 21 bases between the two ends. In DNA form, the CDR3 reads TGTGCCAGCAGCCGTTTTACTTCAGGGGCTCGAAACACCGGGGAGCTGTTTTTT. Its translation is CASSRFTSGARNTGELFF.

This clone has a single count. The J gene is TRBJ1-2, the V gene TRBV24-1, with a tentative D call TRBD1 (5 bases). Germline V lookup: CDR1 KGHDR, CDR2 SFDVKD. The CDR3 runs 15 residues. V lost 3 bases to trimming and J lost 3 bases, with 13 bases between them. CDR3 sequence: CATSDPNGGDYGYTF. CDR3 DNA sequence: TGTGCCACCAGTGATCCGAACGGGGGGGACTATGGCTACACCTTC.

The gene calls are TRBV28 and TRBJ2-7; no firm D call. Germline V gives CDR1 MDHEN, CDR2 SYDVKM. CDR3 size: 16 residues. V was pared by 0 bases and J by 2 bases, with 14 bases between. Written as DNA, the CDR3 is TGTGCCAGCAGTTTATGGAGGTCCTCAGAGGCCTACGAGCAGTACTTC. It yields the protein CASSLWRSSEAYEQYF. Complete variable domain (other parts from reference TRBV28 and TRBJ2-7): DVKVTQSSRYLVKRTGEKVFLECVQDMDHENMFWYRQDPGLGLRLIYFSYDVKMKEKGDIPEGYSVSREKKERFSLILESASTNQTSMYLCASSLWRSSEAYEQYFGPGTRLTVT.

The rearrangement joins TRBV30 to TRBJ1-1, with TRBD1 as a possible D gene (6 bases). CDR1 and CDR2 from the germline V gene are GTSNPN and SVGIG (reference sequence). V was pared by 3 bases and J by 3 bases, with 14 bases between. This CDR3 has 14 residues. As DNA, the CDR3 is TGTGCCTGGAGCGCGGCGGGGGCCGACACTGAAGCTTTCTTT. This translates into CAWSAAGADTEAFF.

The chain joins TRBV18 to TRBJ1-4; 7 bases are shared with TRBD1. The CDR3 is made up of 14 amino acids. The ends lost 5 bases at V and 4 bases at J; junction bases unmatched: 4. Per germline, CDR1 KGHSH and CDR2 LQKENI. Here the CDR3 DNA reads TGTGCCAGCTCATACGGACAGGATAATGAAAAACTGTTTTTT. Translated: CASSYGQDNEKLFF. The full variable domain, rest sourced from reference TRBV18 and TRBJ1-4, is NAGVMQNPRHLVRRRGQEARLRCSPMKGHSHVYWYRQLPEEGLKFMVYLQKENIIDESGMPKERFSAEFPKEGPSILRIQQVVRGDSAAYFCASSYGQDNEKLFFGSGTQLSVL.

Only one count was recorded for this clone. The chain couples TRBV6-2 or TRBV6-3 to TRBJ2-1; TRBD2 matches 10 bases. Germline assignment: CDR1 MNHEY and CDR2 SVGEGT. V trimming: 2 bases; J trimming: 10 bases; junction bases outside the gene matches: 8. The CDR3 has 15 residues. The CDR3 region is CASSYALAGMREQFF. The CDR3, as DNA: TGTGCCAGCAGTTACGCACTAGCGGGAATGAGGGAGCAGTTCTTC.

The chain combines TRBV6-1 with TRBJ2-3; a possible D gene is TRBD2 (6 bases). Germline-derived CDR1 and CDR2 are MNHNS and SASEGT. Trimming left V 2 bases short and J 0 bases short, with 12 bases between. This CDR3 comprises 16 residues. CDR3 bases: TGTGCCAGCAGTGAACTTCGGCTAGCGAGCACAGATACGCAGTATTTT. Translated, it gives CASSELRLASTDTQYF.

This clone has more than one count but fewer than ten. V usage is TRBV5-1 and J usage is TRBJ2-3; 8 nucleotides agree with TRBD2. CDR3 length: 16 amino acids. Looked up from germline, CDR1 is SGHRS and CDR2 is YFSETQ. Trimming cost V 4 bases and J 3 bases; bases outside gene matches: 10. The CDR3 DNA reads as TGCGCCAGCAGCCGCCTGGGGGCGGGAGGAACAGATACGCAGTATTTT. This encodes CASSRLGAGGTDTQYF.

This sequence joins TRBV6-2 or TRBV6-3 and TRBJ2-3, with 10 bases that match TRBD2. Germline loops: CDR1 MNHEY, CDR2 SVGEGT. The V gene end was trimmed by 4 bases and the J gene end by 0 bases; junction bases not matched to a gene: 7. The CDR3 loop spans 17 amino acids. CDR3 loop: CASSSGTSALSTDTQYF. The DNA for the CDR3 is TGTGCCAGCAGTTCCGGGACTAGCGCCCTAAGCACAGATACGCAGTATTTT.

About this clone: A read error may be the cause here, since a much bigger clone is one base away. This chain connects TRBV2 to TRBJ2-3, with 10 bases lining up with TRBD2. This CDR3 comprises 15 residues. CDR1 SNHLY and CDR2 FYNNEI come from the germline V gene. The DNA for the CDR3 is TGTGCCAGCAATGAAGAGGCTAGCGGGGGAGATACGCAGTATTTT. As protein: CASNEEASGGDTQYF.

The CDR3 DNA follows: TGTGCCAGCAGCCAAGACCCTACCCTAGCGTACCAAGAGACCCAGTACTTC. This translates into CASSQDPTLAYQETQYF. The rearrangement uses TRBV4-2 and TRBJ2-5; the D gene is possibly TRBD2 (6 bases). CDR1 is LGHNA and CDR2 is YNFKEQ in the germline V gene. This CDR3 comprises 17 residues. V lost 0 bases and J 0 bases, leaving 14 bases between the germline ends.

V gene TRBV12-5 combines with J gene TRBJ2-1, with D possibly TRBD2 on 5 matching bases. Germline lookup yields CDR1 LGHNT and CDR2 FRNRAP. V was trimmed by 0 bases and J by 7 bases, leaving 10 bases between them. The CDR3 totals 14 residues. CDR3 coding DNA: TGTGCTAGTGGTTTGGTCGGGGATGGGAATGAGCAGTTCTTC. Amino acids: CASGLVGDGNEQFF.

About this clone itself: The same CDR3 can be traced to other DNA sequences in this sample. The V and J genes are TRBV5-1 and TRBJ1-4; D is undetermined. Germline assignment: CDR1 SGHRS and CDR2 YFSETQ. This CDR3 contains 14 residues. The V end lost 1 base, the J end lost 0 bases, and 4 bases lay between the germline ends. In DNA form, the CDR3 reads TGCGCCAGCAGCTTGACAACAACTAATGAAAAACTGTTTTTT. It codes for CASSLTTTNEKLFF.

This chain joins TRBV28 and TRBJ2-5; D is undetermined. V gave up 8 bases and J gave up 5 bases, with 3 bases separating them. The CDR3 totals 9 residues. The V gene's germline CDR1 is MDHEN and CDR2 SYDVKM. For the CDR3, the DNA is TGTGCCAGCGGCGAGACCCAGTACTTC. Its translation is CASGETQYF.